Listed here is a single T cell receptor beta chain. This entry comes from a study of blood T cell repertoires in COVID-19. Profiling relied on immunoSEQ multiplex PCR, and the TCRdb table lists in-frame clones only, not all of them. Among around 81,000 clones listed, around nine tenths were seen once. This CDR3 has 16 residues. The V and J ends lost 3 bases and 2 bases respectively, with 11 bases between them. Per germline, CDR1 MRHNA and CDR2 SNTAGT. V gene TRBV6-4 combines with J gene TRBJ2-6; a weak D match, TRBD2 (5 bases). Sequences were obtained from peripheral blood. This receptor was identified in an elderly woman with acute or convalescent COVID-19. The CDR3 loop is CASSDLDGTGANVLTF. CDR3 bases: TGTGCCAGCAGTGATTTAGACGGGACTGGGGCCAACGTCCTGACTTTC.